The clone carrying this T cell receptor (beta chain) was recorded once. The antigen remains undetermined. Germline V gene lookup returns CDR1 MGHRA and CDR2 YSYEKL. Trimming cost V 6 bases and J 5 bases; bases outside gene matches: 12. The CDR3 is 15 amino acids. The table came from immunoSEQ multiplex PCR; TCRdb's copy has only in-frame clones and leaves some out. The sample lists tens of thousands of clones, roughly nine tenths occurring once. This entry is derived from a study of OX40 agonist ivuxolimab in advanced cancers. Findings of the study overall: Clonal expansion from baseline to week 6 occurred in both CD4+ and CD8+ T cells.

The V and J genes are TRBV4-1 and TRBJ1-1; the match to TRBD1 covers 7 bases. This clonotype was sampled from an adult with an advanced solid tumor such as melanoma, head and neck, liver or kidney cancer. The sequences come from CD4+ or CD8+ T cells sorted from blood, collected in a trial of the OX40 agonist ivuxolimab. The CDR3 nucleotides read TGCGCCAGCAGACACATAACAGGGGATGGGACTGAAGCTTTCTTT. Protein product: CASRHITGDGTEAFF.